A selection of T cell receptor beta chains follows, all from one sample in a study of shared clonotypes between healthy human individuals. Clones were sequenced by immunoSEQ multiplex PCR, and TCRdb holds only the in-frame ones, with some missing. Counted here are some 2,100,000 clones, more than 85% occurring once; the ten biggest clones make up 1.5% to 2%. The sequenced material came from naive CD8+ T cells from PBMCs. The receptor set was obtained from a man in his late teens or twenties in good health. Some clones in this sample may be carry-over from other donors' samples. CDR3s leave out the opening cysteine and the closing phenylalanine or tryptophan. Each record gives: V gene, J gene, CDR3 protein.

TRBV7-9	TRBJ1-2	ASSLDSLSGYT
TRBV5-1	TRBJ1-3	ASSLEALGLGNTIY
TRBV6-5	TRBJ2-1	ASTTSPYNEQF
TRBV5-1	TRBJ1-1	ASSPEAPVNTEAF
TRBV2	TRBJ2-1	ASRLGRRGGF
TRBV10-1	TRBJ2-7	ASSSTGTRDEQY
TRBV27	TRBJ2-7	ASSFGLDYEQY
TRBV30	TRBJ2-7	AWRVDRLHYEQY
TRBV7-9	TRBJ2-1	ASSARDTYNEQF
TRBV6-5	TRBJ2-7	ASSYSGQSYEQY
TRBV19	TRBJ1-1	ASKGRDGKNTEAF